This T cell receptor (beta chain) was observed in a study of beta chain features in type 1 diabetes. Germline V gene sequence: CDR1 SGHAT, CDR2 FQNNGV. This CDR3 is 15 amino acids long. Trimming cost V 10 bases and J 0 bases, with 17 bases left between them. All of the isolated RNA was reverse transcribed, so expressed TCRB transcripts were sequenced. TCRdb's table, derived via immunoSEQ multiplex PCR, lists solely in-frame clones and lacks some. The data hold around 250,000 clones, with around 65% observed a single time. Sequenced input: naive CD4+ T cells from blood. The sequence derives from a young man in good health. The chain is built from TRBV11-2 and TRBJ2-3; D may be TRBD2 (5 bases). CDR3 loop: CAITPSGSSTDTQYF. As DNA, the CDR3 is TGTGCCATCACACCATCGGGGTCTAGCACAGATACGCAGTATTTT.